These 21 T cell receptor beta chains originate from one sample sequenced in a study of blood T cell repertoires in COVID-19. TCRdb's table, derived via immunoSEQ multiplex PCR, lists solely in-frame clones and lacks some. The top ten hold approximately 2.6% of the sample, which has some 200,000 clones, around 83% seen once. Sample: peripheral blood. Source of these receptors: a man aged 50-59 years who had recovered from COVID-19.

CDR3 in amino acids: CASSPTGAYEQYF. CDR3 DNA sequence: TGTGCCAGCAGTCCGACAGGGGCCTACGAGCAGTACTTC. V usage is TRBV12-3 or TRBV12-4 and J usage is TRBJ2-7, with 8 bases that match TRBD1. V lost 5 bases, J lost 2 bases, and 2 bases stayed unmatched. CDR3 length equals 13 residues.

Here the CDR3 reads CASSLGQGMVPQHF. DNA of the CDR3: TGCGCCAGCAGCTTGGGGCAGGGGATGGTGCCCCAGCATTTT. The rearrangement joins TRBV5-1 to TRBJ1-5, with D perhaps matching TRBD1 (6 bases). Trimming stripped 0 bases from V and 9 bases from J, with 13 bases between. The CDR3 consists of 14 residues. Per the germline V gene, CDR1 is SGHRS and CDR2 is YFSETQ.

As concerns this clone: The sample carries other DNA sequences with the same CDR3. The rearrangement links TRBV18 to TRBJ1-1; 9 bases match TRBD1. Germline V gene data show CDR1 as KGHSH and CDR2 as LQKENI. This CDR3 region has 15 residues. V was pared by 3 bases and J by 1 base, with 3 bases of the junction left unmatched. This CDR3 reads CASSPSTGGNTEAFF. The CDR3 bases are TGTGCCAGCTCACCGTCGACAGGGGGGAACACTGAAGCTTTCTTT.

V is TRBV30 and J is TRBJ2-1; 13 bases match TRBD2. Germline V gene sequence: CDR1 GTSNPN, CDR2 SVGIG (reference sequence). The CDR3 sequence is 16 residues long. Unmatched junction bases numbered 4, after V lost 4 bases and J lost 1 base. The CDR3 loop reads CAWIRTSGSSYNEQFF. DNA for the CDR3: TGTGCCTGGATTCGGACTAGCGGGAGTTCCTACAATGAGCAGTTCTTC.

This clone has just one count. The chain combines TRBV11-2 with TRBJ2-1; TRBD1 matches at 9 bases. Germline V gene data show CDR1 as SGHAT and CDR2 as FQNNGV. After removal of 5 bases from V and 6 bases from J, the junction contained 8 bases not matched to a gene. This CDR3 is 15 amino acids long. The CDR3 bases are TGTGCCAGCAGCCCCCAGGGACAGGGTGGCAATGAGCAGTTCTTC. Amino acids: CASSPQGQGGNEQFF.

V is TRBV6-6 and J is TRBJ2-3; D perhaps matches TRBD1 (5 bases). The CDR3 is 15 residues long. Germline V gives CDR1 MNHNY, CDR2 SVGAGI (reference sequence). Trimming removed 3 bases from V and 2 bases from J, with 12 bases in between. CDR3 coding DNA: TGTGCCAGCAGTTATGAGCTGGGGCCCACAGATACGCAGTATTTT. This codes for CASSYELGPTDTQYF.

This chain connects TRBV27 to TRBJ2-1; 8 positions agree with TRBD2. The germline V gene encodes CDR1 MNHEY and CDR2 SMNVEV (reference sequence). This CDR3 is 15 amino acids long. The J segment lost 2 bases and the V segment lost 2 bases, leaving 2 bases of the junction unmatched. CDR3 coding DNA: TGTGCCAGCAGTTTAACGGGAGGGCCCTACAATGAGCAGTTCTTC. Protein: CASSLTGGPYNEQFF.

The DNA of the CDR3 is TGTGCCAGCAGTTACGGCGGGGGGGGAAATGAAAAACTGTTTTTT. Translating gives CASSYGGGGNEKLFF. The chain recombines TRBV6-5 with TRBJ1-4, with a possible D match to TRBD1 (5 bases). Germline CDR1 reads MNHEY; CDR2 reads SVGAGI. The CDR3 sequence is 15 residues long. V was trimmed by 2 bases and J by 5 bases, leaving 12 bases between them.

V is TRBV9 and J is TRBJ2-2; D is unresolved. Trimming took off 4 bases at V and 0 bases at J, with 13 bases between the two ends. Germline V gives CDR1 SGDLS, CDR2 YYNGEE. The CDR3 consists of 16 residues. For the CDR3, the DNA is TGTGCCAGCAGCCTAGGGTGGAGCCCGAACACCGGGGAGCTGTTTTTT. Residues: CASSLGWSPNTGELFF.

J is TRBJ2-1 and V is TRBV7-9, with D perhaps TRBD1 (6 bases). CDR3 size: 14 residues. CDR1 and CDR2 from the germline V gene are SEHNR and FQNEAQ (reference sequence). The V gene lost 2 bases and the J gene lost 6 bases, with 11 bases spanning the gap. In nucleotides, the CDR3 is TGTGCCAGCAGCTTATCCGGGACATCCAATGAGCAGTTCTTC. It is translated as CASSLSGTSNEQFF.

The chain is built from TRBV27 and TRBJ2-7; 12 nucleotides align to TRBD2. The CDR3 loop spans 17 amino acids. After removal of 0 bases from V and 3 bases from J, the junction contained 6 bases not matched to a gene. Germline CDR1 reads MNHEY; CDR2 reads SMNVEV (reference sequence). DNA for the CDR3: TGTGCCAGCAGTTTATCGACTAGCGGGAGATTCAACTACGAGCAGTACTTC. As protein: CASSLSTSGRFNYEQYF.

This chain connects TRBV27 to TRBJ2-3; no reliable D call. This CDR3 has 14 amino acids. The germline CDR1 and CDR2 sequences are MNHEY and SMNVEV (reference sequence). V lost 4 bases to trimming and J lost 2 bases, with 10 bases between them. In nucleotides, the CDR3 is TGTGCCAGCAGTTCCCTTCTAAACACAGATACGCAGTATTTT. This codes for CASSSLLNTDTQYF.

The chain combines TRBV5-4 with TRBJ2-1; TRBD2 agrees at 7 bases. Germline V gene data show CDR1 as SGHNT and CDR2 as YYREEE (reference sequence). The CDR3 has 16 amino acids. V lost 4 bases, J lost 4 bases, and 11 bases stayed unmatched. This CDR3 is CASSTPTSRTYNEQFF. CDR3 coding DNA: TGTGCCAGCAGCACCCCGACTAGCAGGACATACAATGAGCAGTTCTTC.

The chain combines TRBV9 with TRBJ2-5; D may be TRBD2 (5 bases). Germline V gene data show CDR1 as SGDLS and CDR2 as YYNGEE. V lost 4 bases, J lost 0 bases, and 13 bases lay in between. The CDR3 loop spans 15 amino acids. DNA for the CDR3: TGTGCCAGCAGCCCCGTGGGAGAGTACCAAGAGACCCAGTACTTC. Translation: CASSPVGEYQETQYF.

This rearrangement joins TRBV28 to TRBJ1-4; 8 bases align to TRBD1. V was pared by 9 bases and J by 4 bases, with 7 bases of the junction left unmatched. Germline CDR1 is MDHEN and CDR2 is SYDVKM. The CDR3 consists of 14 residues. This CDR3 reads CASTSGQVNEKLFF. In DNA, the CDR3 is TGTGCCAGTACCTCGGGACAGGTTAATGAAAAACTGTTTTTT.

This chain connects TRBV18 to TRBJ1-1; 8 positions agree with TRBD1. Germline CDR1 and CDR2: KGHSH and LQKENI. The CDR3 has 16 residues. V lost 5 bases, J lost 7 bases, and 15 bases stayed unmatched. The CDR3 nucleotides read TGTGCCAGCTCATCACGACAGGGGATGGCACAACTTGAAGCTTTCTTT. Protein product: CASSSRQGMAQLEAFF.

The CDR3: CARRWGVDRAENTGELFF. Here the CDR3 DNA reads TGCGCCAGACGGTGGGGGGTCGATAGAGCGGAAAACACCGGGGAGCTGTTTTTT. This rearrangement joins TRBV23-1 to TRBJ2-2, with D possibly matching TRBD2 (6 bases). TRBV23-1 is known as an ORF, though its function is uncertain. There are 18 residues in the CDR3. V was shortened by 9 bases and J by 2 bases, with 25 bases between the two germline ends.

The genes are TRBV19 and TRBJ2-7; 10 bases fit TRBD1. CDR3 length equals 14 residues. V was pared by 4 bases and J by 3 bases, with 3 bases of the junction left unmatched. The germline V gene encodes CDR1 LNHDA and CDR2 SQIVND (reference sequence). CDR3 loop: CASSTGTGDYEQYF. CDR3 DNA sequence: TGTGCCAGTAGTACTGGGACAGGGGACTACGAGCAGTACTTC.

Here the CDR3 reads CASSTDRGWETQYF. CDR3 nucleotides: TGTGCCAGCAGCACGGACAGGGGGTGGGAGACCCAGTACTTC. This sequence joins TRBV5-4 and TRBJ2-5; 10 nucleotides match TRBD1. CDR1 and CDR2 (germline): SGHNT, YYREEE (reference sequence). J gave up 5 bases and V 4 bases, and 5 bases lay outside the gene matches. The CDR3 spans 14 residues.

This clone has just one count. The chain employs TRBV19 and TRBJ2-2, with D possibly matching TRBD1 (5 bases). The CDR3 covers 15 residues. Germline CDR1 reads LNHDA; CDR2 reads SQIVND (reference sequence). V was trimmed by 3 bases and J by 1 base, leaving 9 bases between them. CDR3: CASSIQGVNTGELFF. The CDR3 region has the DNA TGTGCCAGTAGTATTCAAGGGGTGAACACCGGGGAGCTGTTTTTT. Drawing the rest from reference TRBV19 and TRBJ2-2, the complete variable domain is DGGITQSPKYLFRKEGQNVTLSCEQNLNHDAMYWYRQDPGQGLRLIYYSQIVNDFQKGDIAEGYSVSREKKESFPLTVTSAQKNPTAFYLCASSIQGVNTGELFFGEGSRLTVL.

This chain joins TRBV9 and TRBJ2-3; 15 bases agree with TRBD2. With V trimmed by 0 bases and J by 0 bases, 5 bases remained unmatched. The CDR3 has 19 residues. CDR1 is SGDLS and CDR2 is YYNGEE in the germline V gene. The DNA of the CDR3 is TGTGCCAGCAGCGTAGATACCGGGACTAGCGGGAGGAGCACAGATACGCAGTATTTT. It codes for CASSVDTGTSGRSTDTQYF.